The T cell receptor beta chain under discussion was sequenced for a study of OX40 agonist ivuxolimab in advanced cancers. Overall study: Intravenous ivuxolimab at 0.01 to 10 mg/kg was given to patients every 2 weeks.

In the case of this clone: Its antigen is not identified.

Study results and limitations: Among the lowest peripheral clonal expansion occurred in 0.1-3.0 mg/kg partial responders.

The CDR3 runs to 15 residues. V lost 1 base and J 2 bases, leaving 9 bases between the germline ends. Germline lookup yields CDR1 LGHNA and CDR2 YSLEER. Assay used: immunoSEQ multiplex PCR; TCRdb lists only in-frame clones, some missing. The sample holds tens of thousands of clones, around 82% seen once. The clonotype comes from an adult with an advanced solid tumor such as melanoma, head and neck, liver or kidney cancer. Source: CD4+ or CD8+ T cells sorted from blood, taken in a trial of the OX40 agonist ivuxolimab. The J gene is TRBJ1-5, the V gene TRBV4-3; D is undetermined. The DNA of the CDR3 is TGCGCCAGCAGCCAAGCCCACGGGCGCAATCAGCCCCAGCATTTT. Its protein is CASSQAHGRNQPQHF.